This T cell receptor (beta chain) originates from a study of blood T cell repertoires in COVID-19. Study-level background: The United States, Italy and Spain supplied acute and convalescent COVID-19 samples.

Profiling relied on immunoSEQ multiplex PCR, and the TCRdb table lists in-frame clones only, not all of them. The top ten clones hold about 11% of a sample with about 140,000 clones, approximately 87% of them seen once. This clone was observed once. V was pared by 6 bases and J by 7 bases, with 4 bases of the junction left unmatched. Germline CDR1 SQVTM, CDR2 ANQGSEA. CDR3 length: 14 amino acids. The source of this sequence is a man aged 60 to 75 who had recovered from COVID-19. The chain carries TRBV29-1 and TRBJ1-6; 12 bases agree with TRBD1. The sample was PBMCs or T cells enriched from blood (not recorded which). The CDR3 loop reads CSVDGTGGNSPLHF. The CDR3 region has the DNA TGCAGCGTCGACGGGACAGGGGGCAATTCACCCCTCCACTTT.